This entry describes one T cell receptor (beta chain). Its antigen remains unknown. This CDR3 comprises 13 residues. J was trimmed by 5 bases and V by 10 bases; bases with no gene match: 8. Germline CDR1 and CDR2: MNHEY and SVGAGI. Treatment indicated: some 20 received Ad26.COV2.S at low or high dose, single or two shots; 5 received placebo; per-sample allocation not given. Samples came from day 63 after the first vaccine or placebo injection. Vaccination used an Ad26 vector expressing Wuhan-strain SARS-CoV-2 spike. This entry is derived from a study of Ad26.COV2.S vaccination and SARS-CoV-2 variants. On the study more broadly: Intramuscularly, Ad26.COV2.S was given either once or twice, 56 days apart. Study-wide results and limits: The study found similar non-spike TCR breadth in vaccine and placebo recipients.

Measured with immunoSEQ multiplex PCR; TCRdb has only the in-frame clones, and not every one. Of over 200,000 clones listed, approximately 90% are singletons. The sequencing here drew on peripheral blood, taken in a trial of Ad26.COV2.S vaccine versus placebo. This sequence originates from a person aged 18-65 years who received the Ad26.COV2.S COVID-19 vaccine or a placebo. The genes are TRBV6-5 and TRBJ1-5, with 7 positions matching TRBD1. The CDR3 reads CATRQGLDQPQHF. In DNA, the CDR3 is TGTGCCACTCGACAGGGTCTGGATCAGCCCCAGCATTTT.